This TCR beta chain was sequenced during a study of tumor-infiltrating lymphocytes in primary liver carcinoma. Priming with a constant-region primer yielded TCR beta cDNA from around 540 ng total RNA. ARM-PCR was slightly modified, and three nested multiplex PCR rounds with it gave rise to the TCR beta libraries. Two initial PCR rounds of about 11 cycles each paired TRBV1-TRBV30 forward primers with a C-beta reverse primer. TCRdb independently ran MiXCR on the multiplex PCR reads; one entry per CDR3 protein. The top ten hold more than 7% of the sample, which has over 100,000 distinct CDR3 sequences, around 70% seen once. Between roughly 20 and 33 mg of unsorted bulk tissue served as the source from which RNA and DNA were co-extracted. The CDR3 runs 14 residues. The germline gives CDR1 SGHAT, CDR2 FQNNGV. Regarding this clonotype: The junction does not match germline at one end; this may be a read error.

The gene calls are TRBV11-2 and TRBJ2-5; 8 nucleotides align to TRBD2. The clonotype originates from a woman aged 60-70 years with primary liver carcinoma and hepatitis B virus infection. The sample was tumor-adjacent normal liver tissue. The CDR3 loop reads CASNFTGGGETQHF. CDR3 in DNA: TGTGCCAGCAACTTTACGGGAGGGGGGGAGACCCAGCACTTC.